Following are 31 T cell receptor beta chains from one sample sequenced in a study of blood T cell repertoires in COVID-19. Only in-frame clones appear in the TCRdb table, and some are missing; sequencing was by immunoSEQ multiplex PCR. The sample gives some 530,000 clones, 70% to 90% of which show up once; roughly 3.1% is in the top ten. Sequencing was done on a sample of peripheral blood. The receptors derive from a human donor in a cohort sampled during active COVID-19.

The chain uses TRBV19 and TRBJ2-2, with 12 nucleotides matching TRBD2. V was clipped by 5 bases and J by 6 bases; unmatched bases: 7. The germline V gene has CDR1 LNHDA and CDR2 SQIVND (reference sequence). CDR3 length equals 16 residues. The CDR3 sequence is CASSFRLAGDPGELFF. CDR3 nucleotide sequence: TGTGCCAGTAGTTTCAGACTAGCGGGAGACCCCGGGGAGCTGTTTTTT.

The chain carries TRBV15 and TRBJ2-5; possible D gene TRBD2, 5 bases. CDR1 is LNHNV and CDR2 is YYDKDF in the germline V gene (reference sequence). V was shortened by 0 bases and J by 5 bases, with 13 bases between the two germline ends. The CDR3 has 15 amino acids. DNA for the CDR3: TGTGCCACCAGCAGAGATTCTCCGGGAAGGGAGACCCAGTACTTC. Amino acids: CATSRDSPGRETQYF. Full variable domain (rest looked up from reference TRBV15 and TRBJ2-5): DAMVIQNPRYQVTQFGKPVTLSCSQTLNHNVMYWYQQKSSQAPKLLFHYYDKDFNNEADTPDNFQSRRPNTSFCFLDIRSPGLGDTAMYLCATSRDSPGRETQYFGPGTRLLVL.

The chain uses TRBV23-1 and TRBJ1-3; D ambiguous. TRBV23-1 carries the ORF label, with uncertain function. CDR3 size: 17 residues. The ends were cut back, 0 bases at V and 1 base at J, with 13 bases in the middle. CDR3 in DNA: TGCGCCAGCAGTCAATCCCCAAGCGGGGAATCTGGAAACACCATATATTTT. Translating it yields CASSQSPSGESGNTIYF.

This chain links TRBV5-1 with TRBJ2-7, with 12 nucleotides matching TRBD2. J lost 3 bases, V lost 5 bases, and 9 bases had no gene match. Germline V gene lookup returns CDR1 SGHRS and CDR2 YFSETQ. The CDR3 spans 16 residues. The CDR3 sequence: CASSKTGTSGFYEQYF. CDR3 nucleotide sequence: TGCGCCAGCAGTAAGACCGGGACTAGCGGGTTCTACGAGCAGTACTTC.

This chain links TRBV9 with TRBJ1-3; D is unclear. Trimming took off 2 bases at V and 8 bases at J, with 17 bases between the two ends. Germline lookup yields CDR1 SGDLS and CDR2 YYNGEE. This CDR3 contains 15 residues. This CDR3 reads CASSVVSGSGDTIYF. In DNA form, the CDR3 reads TGTGCCAGCAGCGTCGTATCCGGGTCCGGGGACACCATATATTTT.

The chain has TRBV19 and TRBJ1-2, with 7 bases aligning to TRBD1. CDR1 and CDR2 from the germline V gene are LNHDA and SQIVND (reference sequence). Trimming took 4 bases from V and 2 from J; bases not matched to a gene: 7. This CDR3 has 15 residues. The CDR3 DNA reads TGTGCCAGTAGTACTACAGGGGTTTTGAACTATGGCTACACCTTC. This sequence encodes CASSTTGVLNYGYTF.

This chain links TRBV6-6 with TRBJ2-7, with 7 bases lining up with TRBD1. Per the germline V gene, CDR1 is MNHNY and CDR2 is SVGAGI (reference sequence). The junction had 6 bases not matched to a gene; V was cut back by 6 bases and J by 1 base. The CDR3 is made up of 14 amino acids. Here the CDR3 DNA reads TGTGCCAGCAGGTACGGGACAGCATCCTACGAGCAGTACTTC. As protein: CASRYGTASYEQYF.

In nucleotides, the CDR3 is TGTGCCAGCAGTTTAGTCGGACAGGGGTCTGGAAACACCATATATTTT. Amino acid sequence: CASSLVGQGSGNTIYF. The V call is TRBV27, the J call TRBJ1-3; 9 nucleotides line up with TRBD1. Germline V gene sequence: CDR1 MNHEY, CDR2 SMNVEV (reference sequence). The CDR3 totals 16 residues. V was pared by 2 bases and J by 1 base, with 3 bases of the junction left unmatched.

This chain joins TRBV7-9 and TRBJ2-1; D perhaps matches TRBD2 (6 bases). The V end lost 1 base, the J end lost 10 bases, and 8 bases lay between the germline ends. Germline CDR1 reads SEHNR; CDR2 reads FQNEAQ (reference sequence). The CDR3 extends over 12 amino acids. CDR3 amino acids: CASSLGGGEQFF. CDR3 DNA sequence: TGTGCCAGCAGCTTAGGTGGAGGGGAGCAGTTCTTC.

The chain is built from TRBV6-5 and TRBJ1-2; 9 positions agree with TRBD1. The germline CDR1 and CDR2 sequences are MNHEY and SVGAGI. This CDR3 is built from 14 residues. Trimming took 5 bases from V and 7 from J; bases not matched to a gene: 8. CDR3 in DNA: TGTGCCAGCAGTCCTACAGGGGGCTTAGGTGGCTACACCTTC. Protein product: CASSPTGGLGGYTF.

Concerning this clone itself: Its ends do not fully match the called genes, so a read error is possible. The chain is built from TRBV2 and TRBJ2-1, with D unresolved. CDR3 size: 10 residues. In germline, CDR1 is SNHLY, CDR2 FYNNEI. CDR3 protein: CASSEALFIF. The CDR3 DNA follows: TGTGCCAGCAGTGAAGCGCTATTCATCTTC. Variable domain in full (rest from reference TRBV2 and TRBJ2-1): EPEVTQTPSHQVTQMGQEVILRCVPISNHLYFYWYRQILGQKVEFLVSFYNNEISEKSEIFDDQFSVERPDGSNFTLKIRSTKLEDSAMYFCASSEALFIFGPGTRLTVL.

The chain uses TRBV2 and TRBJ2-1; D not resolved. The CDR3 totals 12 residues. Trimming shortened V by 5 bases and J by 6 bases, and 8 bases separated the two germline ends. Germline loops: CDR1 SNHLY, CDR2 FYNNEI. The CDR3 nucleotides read TGTGCCAGCAGTCGGGTAGGCAATGAGCAGTTCTTC. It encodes CASSRVGNEQFF.

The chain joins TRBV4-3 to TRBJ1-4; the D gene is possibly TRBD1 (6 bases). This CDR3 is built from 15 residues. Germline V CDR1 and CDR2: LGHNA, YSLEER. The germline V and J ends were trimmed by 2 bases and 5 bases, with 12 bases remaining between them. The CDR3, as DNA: TGCGCCAGCAGCCAAACAACTAGGGGGAATGAAAAACTGTTTTTT. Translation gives CASSQTTRGNEKLFF.

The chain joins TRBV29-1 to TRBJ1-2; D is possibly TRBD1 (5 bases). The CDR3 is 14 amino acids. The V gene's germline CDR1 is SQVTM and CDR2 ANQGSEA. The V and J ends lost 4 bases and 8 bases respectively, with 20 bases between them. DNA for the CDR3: TGCAGCGTTGTGGGGGACTTCATGGAGGAGGGCTACACCTTC. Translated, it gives CSVVGDFMEEGYTF.

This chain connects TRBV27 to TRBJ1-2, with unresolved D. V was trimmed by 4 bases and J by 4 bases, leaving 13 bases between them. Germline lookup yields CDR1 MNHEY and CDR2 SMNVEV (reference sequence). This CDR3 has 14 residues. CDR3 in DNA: TGTGCCAGCAGTTCTACGATAGAACCCTATGGCTACACCTTC. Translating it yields CASSSTIEPYGYTF.

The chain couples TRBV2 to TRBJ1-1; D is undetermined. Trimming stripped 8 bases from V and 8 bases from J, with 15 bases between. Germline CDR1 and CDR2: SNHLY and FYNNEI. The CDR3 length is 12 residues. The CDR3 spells CASPRVADEAFF. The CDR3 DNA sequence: TGTGCCAGCCCCAGAGTAGCTGACGAAGCTTTCTTT.

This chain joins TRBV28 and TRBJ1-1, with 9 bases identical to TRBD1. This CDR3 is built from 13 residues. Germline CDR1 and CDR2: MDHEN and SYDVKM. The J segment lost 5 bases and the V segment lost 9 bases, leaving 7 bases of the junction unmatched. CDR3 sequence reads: CARQDRGRTEAFF. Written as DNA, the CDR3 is TGTGCCAGACAGGACAGGGGAAGGACTGAAGCTTTCTTT.

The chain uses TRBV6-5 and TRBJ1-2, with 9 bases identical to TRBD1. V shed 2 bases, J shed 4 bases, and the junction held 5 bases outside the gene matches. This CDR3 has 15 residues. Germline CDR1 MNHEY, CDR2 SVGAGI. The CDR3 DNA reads TGTGCCAGCAGTTACGTTACAGGGGGCGGCTATGGCTACACCTTC. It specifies CASSYVTGGGYGYTF.

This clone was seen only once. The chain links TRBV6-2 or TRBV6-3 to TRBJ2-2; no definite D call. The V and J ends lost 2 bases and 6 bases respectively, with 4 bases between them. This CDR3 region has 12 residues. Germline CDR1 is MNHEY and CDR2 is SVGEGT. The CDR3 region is CASSYPSGELFF. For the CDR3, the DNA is TGTGCCAGCAGTTACCCGTCCGGGGAGCTGTTTTTT.

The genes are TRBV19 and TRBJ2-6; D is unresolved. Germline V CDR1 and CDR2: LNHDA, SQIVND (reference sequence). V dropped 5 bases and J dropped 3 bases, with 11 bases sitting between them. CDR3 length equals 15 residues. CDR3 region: CASSSGLGGANVLTF. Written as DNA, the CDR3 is TGTGCCAGTAGTTCGGGTTTAGGTGGGGCCAACGTCCTGACTTTC.

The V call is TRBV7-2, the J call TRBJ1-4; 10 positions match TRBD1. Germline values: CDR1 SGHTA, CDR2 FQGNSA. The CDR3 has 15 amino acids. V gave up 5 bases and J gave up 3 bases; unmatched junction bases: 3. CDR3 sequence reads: CASSLGQGANEKLFF. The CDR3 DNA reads TGTGCCAGCAGCCTCGGACAGGGGGCTAATGAAAAACTGTTTTTT.

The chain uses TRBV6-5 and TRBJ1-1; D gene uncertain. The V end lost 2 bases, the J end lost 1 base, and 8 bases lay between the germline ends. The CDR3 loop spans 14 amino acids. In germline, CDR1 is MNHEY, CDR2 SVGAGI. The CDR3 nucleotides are TGTGCCAGCAGTTACAGACACCCGAACACTGAAGCTTTCTTT. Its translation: CASSYRHPNTEAFF.

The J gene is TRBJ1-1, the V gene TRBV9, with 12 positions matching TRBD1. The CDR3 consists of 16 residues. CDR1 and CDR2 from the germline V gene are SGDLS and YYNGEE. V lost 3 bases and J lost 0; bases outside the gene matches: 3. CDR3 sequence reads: CASSERDRGLNTEAFF. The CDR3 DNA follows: TGTGCCAGCAGCGAGAGGGACAGGGGGCTGAACACTGAAGCTTTCTTT.

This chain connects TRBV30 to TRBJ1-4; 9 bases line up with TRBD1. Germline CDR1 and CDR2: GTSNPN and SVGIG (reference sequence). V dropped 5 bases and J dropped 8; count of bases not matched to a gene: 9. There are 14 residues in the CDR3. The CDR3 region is CAWDTGGAGEKLFF. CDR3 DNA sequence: TGTGCCTGGGATACAGGGGGCGCCGGAGAAAAACTGTTTTTT.

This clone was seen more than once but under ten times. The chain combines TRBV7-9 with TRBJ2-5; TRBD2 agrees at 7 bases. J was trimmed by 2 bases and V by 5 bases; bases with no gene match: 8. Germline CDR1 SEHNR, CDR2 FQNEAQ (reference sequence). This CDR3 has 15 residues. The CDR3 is CASSRPLAQQETQYF. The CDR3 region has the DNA TGTGCCAGCAGCAGACCACTAGCGCAACAAGAGACCCAGTACTTC.

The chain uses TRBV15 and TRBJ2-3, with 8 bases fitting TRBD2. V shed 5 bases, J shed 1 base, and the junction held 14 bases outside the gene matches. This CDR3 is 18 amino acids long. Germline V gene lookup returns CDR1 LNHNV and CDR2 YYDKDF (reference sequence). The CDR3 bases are TGTGCCACCAGCGCCCGACTAGCGCGCCTTGATCGCACAGATACGCAGTATTTT. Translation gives CATSARLARLDRTDTQYF.

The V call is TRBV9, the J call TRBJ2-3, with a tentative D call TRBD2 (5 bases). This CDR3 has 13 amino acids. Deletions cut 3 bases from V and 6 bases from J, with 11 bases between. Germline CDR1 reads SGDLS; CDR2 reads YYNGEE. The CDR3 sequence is CASSGSDLDTQYF. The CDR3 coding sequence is TGTGCCAGCAGCGGATCGGACTTGGATACGCAGTATTTT.

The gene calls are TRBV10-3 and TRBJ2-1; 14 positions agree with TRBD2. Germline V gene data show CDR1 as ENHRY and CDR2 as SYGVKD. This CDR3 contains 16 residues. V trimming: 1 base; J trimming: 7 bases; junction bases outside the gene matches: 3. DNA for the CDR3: TGTGCCATCAGTGAGTTGGGACTAGCGGGAGCTAATGAGCAGTTCTTC. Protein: CAISELGLAGANEQFF.

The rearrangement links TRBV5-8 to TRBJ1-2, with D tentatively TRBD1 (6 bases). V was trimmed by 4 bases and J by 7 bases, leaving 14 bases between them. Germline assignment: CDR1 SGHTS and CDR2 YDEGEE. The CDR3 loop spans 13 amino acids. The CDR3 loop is CASSNREHGGYTF. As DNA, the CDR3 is TGTGCCAGCAGCAACAGGGAGCACGGTGGCTACACCTTC.

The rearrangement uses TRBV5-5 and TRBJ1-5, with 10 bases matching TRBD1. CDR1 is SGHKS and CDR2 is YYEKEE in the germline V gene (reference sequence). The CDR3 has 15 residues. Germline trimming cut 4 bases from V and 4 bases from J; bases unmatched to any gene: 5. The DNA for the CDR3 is TGTGCCAGCAGCGTGACAGGGGGCTGGAATCAGCCCCAGCATTTT. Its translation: CASSVTGGWNQPQHF.

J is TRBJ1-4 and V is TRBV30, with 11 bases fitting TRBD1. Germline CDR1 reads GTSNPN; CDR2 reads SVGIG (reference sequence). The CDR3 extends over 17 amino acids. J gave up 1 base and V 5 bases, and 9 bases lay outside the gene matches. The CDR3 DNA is TGTGCCTGGGGCCCCGGACAGGGGGCTTTAACTAATGAAAAACTGTTTTTT. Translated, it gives CAWGPGQGALTNEKLFF. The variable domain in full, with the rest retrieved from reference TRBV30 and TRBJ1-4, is SQTIHQWPATLVQPVGSPLSLECTVEGTSNPNLYWYRQAAGRGLQLLFYSVGIGQISSEVPQNLSASRPQDRQFILSSKKLLLSDSGFYLCAWGPGQGALTNEKLFFGSGTQLSVL.